This TCR beta chain was documented in a study of CD8 T cells in ankylosing spondylitis. Study results and caveats: Matched ankylosing spondylitis synovial fluid reportedly showed significant enrichment of disease-linked clones.

TCRdb used MiXCR to reprocess the 5' RACE reads, holding one entry per CDR3 protein. This sample has about 340,000 distinct CDR3 sequences; over 12% occur once, and the top ten carry approximately 1.1%. CDR3 length equals 17 residues. Germline assignment: CDR1 MGHDK and CDR2 SYGVNS. V lost 3 bases, J lost 0 bases, and 5 bases stayed unmatched. Turning to this clonotype: Its antigen is unidentified.

The material sequenced was blood, either unsorted or a sorted T cell fraction (not recorded which). V usage is TRBV25-1 and J usage is TRBJ2-4, with TRBD1 identical over 10 bases. The receptor's source is a male donor with ankylosing spondylitis or in good health (not recorded which). CDR3 coding DNA: TGTGCCAGCAGTGACCCCGGACAGGGGGAAGCCAAAAACATTCAGTACTTC. This encodes CASSDPGQGEAKNIQYF.